These 24 T cell receptor beta chains share one sample of origin, sequenced in a study of CD4 T cells in relation to SARS-CoV-2 and coronaviruses. Before the COVID-19 pandemic, during about 2010-2018, CD4+ T cells were taken from unexposed donors. Isolation of CD4+ T cells took place after roughly nine days in culture. These TCRs' antigens remain unknown. Assay: immunoSEQ multiplex PCR; the TCRdb copy retains only in-frame clones and omits some. The sample lists around 20,000 clones, approximately 72% occurring once. Sequenced sample: CD4+ T cells from PBMCs, cultured in vitro. These receptors came from a human donor in good health.

The genes are TRBV27 and TRBJ2-1; 10 nucleotides match TRBD2. V shed 4 bases, J shed 0 bases, and the junction held 6 bases outside the gene matches. This CDR3 region has 17 residues. Germline V CDR1 and CDR2: MNHEY, SMNVEV (reference sequence). The CDR3 sequence: CASSSRLAGTSYNEQFF. CDR3 nucleotide sequence: TGTGCCAGCAGTTCACGACTAGCGGGTACCTCCTACAATGAGCAGTTCTTC.

The chain combines TRBV30 with TRBJ2-1; either TRBD1 or TRBD2 may fit D (5 bases each). V lost 7 bases and J 4 bases, leaving 14 bases between the germline ends. The CDR3 totals 13 residues. Germline CDR1 GTSNPN, CDR2 SVGIG (reference sequence). In DNA form, the CDR3 reads TGTGCCTCACTACGGGACCGATACAATGAGCAGTTCTTC. It codes for CASLRDRYNEQFF.

This rearrangement joins TRBV7-3 to TRBJ2-5; D is undetermined. CDR3 length: 13 residues. Germline loops: CDR1 SGHTA, CDR2 FQGTGA. V lost 8 bases and J lost 1, with 11 bases in between. CDR3: CASSPDPQETQYF. CDR3 nucleotide sequence: TGTGCCAGCTCCCCGGATCCCCAAGAGACCCAGTACTTC.

The rearrangement uses TRBV2 and TRBJ2-5, with 8 nucleotides matching TRBD2. J was trimmed by 5 bases and V by 7 bases; bases with no gene match: 3. Germline V gene lookup returns CDR1 SNHLY and CDR2 FYNNEI. The CDR3 covers 12 residues. The CDR3 reads CASMRGAETQYF. CDR3 nucleotide sequence: TGTGCCAGCATGCGGGGGGCGGAGACCCAGTACTTC. Using reference TRBV2 and TRBJ2-5 for the parts outside the CDR3, the full variable domain is EPEVTQTPSHQVTQMGQEVILRCVPISNHLYFYWYRQILGQKVEFLVSFYNNEISEKSEIFDDQFSVERPDGSNFTLKIRSTKLEDSAMYFCASMRGAETQYFGPGTRLLVL.

The V gene is TRBV18, the J gene TRBJ2-3; TRBD1 matches 7 bases. The J segment lost 2 bases and the V segment lost 4 bases, leaving 3 bases of the junction unmatched. The CDR3 is made up of 14 amino acids. Germline CDR1 KGHSH, CDR2 LQKENI. CDR3 protein: CASSQGAITDTQYF. DNA of the CDR3: TGTGCCAGCTCACAGGGGGCTATCACAGATACGCAGTATTTT. Full variable domain (rest looked up from reference TRBV18 and TRBJ2-3): NAGVMQNPRHLVRRRGQEARLRCSPMKGHSHVYWYRQLPEEGLKFMVYLQKENIIDESGMPKERFSAEFPKEGPSILRIQQVVRGDSAAYFCASSQGAITDTQYFGPGTRLTVL.

In DNA form, the CDR3 reads TGTGCCAGTAGTGCCTACAACAGCAATCAGCCCCAGCATTTT. Protein: CASSAYNSNQPQHF. This chain links TRBV19 with TRBJ1-5, with D hard to call. This CDR3 is 14 amino acids long. Looked up from germline, CDR1 is LNHDA and CDR2 is SQIVND (reference sequence). Trimming cost V 5 bases and J 1 base, with 9 bases left between them.

This clone has only a few counts. CDR3 nucleotide sequence: TGTGCCAGCAGCCCCCTGGGGGGGGATGAGCAGTTCTTC. Translated: CASSPLGGDEQFF. The chain joins TRBV3-1 (or the pseudogene TRBV3-2) to TRBJ2-1; 7 positions match TRBD2. V shed 4 bases, J shed 8 bases, and the junction held 5 bases outside the gene matches. Looked up from germline, CDR1 is LGHDT and CDR2 is YNNKEL (reference sequence). This CDR3 has 13 residues.

The rearrangement joins TRBV18 to TRBJ1-4; 8 nucleotides agree with TRBD1. The CDR3 extends over 14 amino acids. Germline trimming cut 5 bases from V and 8 bases from J; bases unmatched to any gene: 7. Looked up from germline, CDR1 is KGHSH and CDR2 is LQKENI. Here the CDR3 reads CASSADRGEEKLFF. In DNA, the CDR3 is TGTGCCAGCTCAGCCGACAGGGGCGAAGAAAAACTGTTTTTT.

This sequence joins TRBV29-1 and TRBJ2-3; TRBD2 matches at 9 bases. The CDR3 spans 13 residues. The V segment lost 5 bases and the J segment 7 bases; nucleotides outside the gene matches: 7. CDR1 and CDR2 from the germline V gene are SQVTM and ANQGSEA. CDR3 sequence: CSVRTSAANTQYF. The CDR3, as DNA: TGCAGCGTTCGGACTAGCGCCGCGAATACGCAGTATTTT.

To note about this clone: An end of the junction differs from the germline gene, which may be a read error. The chain links TRBV7-7 to TRBJ2-3, with 10 nucleotides matching TRBD1. The CDR3 spans 15 residues. Germline V CDR1 and CDR2: SSHAT, FNYEAQ (reference sequence). CDR3: CASSLGQGSTDTQYF. The CDR3 DNA reads as TGTGCTAGCAGCCTGGGACAGGGGAGCACAGATACGCAGTATTTT.

The chain has TRBV10-1 and TRBJ2-5; no clear D gene. The germline gives CDR1 WNHNN, CDR2 SYGVQD (reference sequence). Trimming took off 1 base at V and 4 bases at J, with 10 bases between the two ends. CDR3 size: 14 residues. In nucleotides, the CDR3 is TGCGCCAGCAGTGAGTTGGGGAATCGAGAGACCCAGTACTTC. Protein product: CASSELGNRETQYF.

V gene TRBV18 combines with J gene TRBJ2-5, with D perhaps matching TRBD2 (6 bases). The CDR3 runs 17 residues. V lost 3 bases, J lost 2 bases, and 19 bases lay in between. Germline loops: CDR1 KGHSH, CDR2 LQKENI. The CDR3 protein is CASSPGAGKSGQETQYF. The CDR3 nucleotides are TGTGCCAGCTCACCGGGTGCGGGGAAGAGTGGGCAAGAGACCCAGTACTTC.

This clone was detected a few times. The chain recombines TRBV2 with TRBJ1-1; maybe TRBD1 (5 bases). The CDR3 length is 14 residues. The V gene's germline CDR1 is SNHLY and CDR2 FYNNEI. The germline V and J ends were trimmed by 2 bases and 3 bases, with 10 bases remaining between them. The CDR3 nucleotides are TGTGCCAGCAGTGAATCAGGGAGGGACACTGAAGCTTTCTTT. Residues: CASSESGRDTEAFF.

V and J are TRBV7-8 and TRBJ2-6, with TRBD1 as a possible D gene (5 bases). The CDR3 sequence is 18 residues long. Per the germline V gene, CDR1 is SGHVS and CDR2 is FQNEAQ. Trimming took 7 bases from V and 0 from J, leaving 19 bases between them. CDR3 nucleotides: TGTGCCAGCAAAAACAGGACAACTCTTAGCTCTGGGGCCAACGTCCTGACTTTC. Its translation: CASKNRTTLSSGANVLTF.

The chain has TRBV6-5 and TRBJ1-2; the D gene is possibly TRBD1 (5 bases). The germline gives CDR1 MNHEY, CDR2 SVGAGI. The germline V and J ends were trimmed by 6 bases and 3 bases, with 14 bases remaining between them. CDR3 length: 14 residues. The CDR3 sequence is CASRGAGIYYGYTF. As DNA, the CDR3 is TGTGCCAGCAGAGGGGCAGGGATTTACTATGGCTACACCTTC.

This clone has just one count. The rearrangement uses TRBV6-2 or TRBV6-3 and TRBJ1-1; 7 bases match TRBD1. V lost 4 bases and J lost 2; bases outside the gene matches: 10. Germline CDR1 and CDR2: MNHEY and SVGEGT. The CDR3 consists of 16 residues. DNA for the CDR3: TGTGCCAGCAGTTCCCCAGGGGGTTGGTCAAACACTGAAGCTTTCTTT. Protein product: CASSSPGGWSNTEAFF.

The CDR3 is CASSVGQGRDTGELFF. Here the CDR3 DNA reads TGTGCCAGCAGCGTAGGACAGGGGAGGGACACCGGGGAGCTGTTTTTT. The chain combines TRBV9 with TRBJ2-2; D perhaps matches TRBD1 (8 bases). This CDR3 has 16 residues. V gave up 0 bases and J gave up 3 bases, with 12 bases separating them. From germline, CDR1 is SGDLS and CDR2 YYNGEE. Full variable domain (rest looked up from reference TRBV9 and TRBJ2-2): DSGVTQTPKHLITATGQRVTLRCSPRSGDLSVYWYQQSLDQGLQFLIQYYNGEERAKGNILERFSAQQFPDLHSELNLSSLELGDSALYFCASSVGQGRDTGELFFGEGSRLTVL.

The chain employs TRBV19 and TRBJ1-3; the D is unclear. The CDR3 has 17 residues. The V and J ends lost 3 bases and 4 bases respectively, with 19 bases between them. Germline values: CDR1 LNHDA, CDR2 SQIVND (reference sequence). The CDR3 sequence is CASSIVSYGQIGNTIYF. DNA of the CDR3: TGTGCCAGTAGTATCGTCTCTTACGGGCAGATAGGAAACACCATATATTTT.

V is TRBV4-3 and J is TRBJ2-5; D is undetermined. CDR3 size: 14 residues. CDR1 and CDR2 (germline): LGHNA, YSLEER. Trimming stripped 0 bases from V and 4 bases from J, with 9 bases between. CDR3 protein: CASSQDPNRETQYF. As DNA, the CDR3 is TGCGCCAGCAGCCAAGACCCAAACCGAGAGACCCAGTACTTC.

DNA for the CDR3: TGTGCCAGCACCCACACGGGGACTGAAGCTTTCTTT. Protein product: CASTHTGTEAFF. This chain uses TRBV6-6 with TRBJ1-1; no clear D. CDR1 MNHNY and CDR2 SVGAGI come from the germline V gene (reference sequence). The V end lost 7 bases, the J end lost 5 bases, and 11 bases lay between the germline ends. This CDR3 comprises 12 residues.

This clone appeared a single time. This chain connects TRBV27 to TRBJ1-6; maybe TRBD1 (6 bases). The CDR3 is 16 residues long. V lost 3 bases, J lost 9 bases, and 18 bases lay in between. Germline V gives CDR1 MNHEY, CDR2 SMNVEV (reference sequence). DNA for the CDR3: TGTGCCAGCAGTTTCTCGTACAGGGTATTGGGTTCACCCCTCCACTTT. Its protein product is CASSFSYRVLGSPLHF.

V gene TRBV10-3 combines with J gene TRBJ1-4; the D gene is possibly TRBD1 (6 bases). Germline CDR1 is ENHRY and CDR2 is SYGVKD. The CDR3 runs to 16 residues. V shed 0 bases and J shed 4 bases, with 12 bases lying between them. The CDR3 reads CAISESSGGRNEKLFF. CDR3 nucleotides: TGTGCCATCAGTGAGTCGAGTGGGGGCCGTAATGAAAAACTGTTTTTT.

V is TRBV18 and J is TRBJ2-5; no clear D. Trimming pared 2 bases from V and 5 bases from J, leaving 3 bases between. This CDR3 has 11 residues. Germline V gene sequence: CDR1 KGHSH, CDR2 LQKENI. DNA of the CDR3: TGTGCCAGCTCACCAATGGAGACCCAGTACTTC. Translating it yields CASSPMETQYF.

The chain recombines TRBV21-1 with TRBJ2-1; the table's D call TRBD1 went unverified against the DNA. TRBV21-1 is a known pseudogene. The CDR3 has 13 residues. The CDR3 sequence: CASSKAENPEQFF. For the CDR3, the DNA is TGTGCCAGCAGCAAGGCAGAAAATCCTGAGCAGTTCTTC.